This T cell receptor (beta chain) was identified during a study of vaccination effects on CD4 cells after COVID-19. Study conclusions and caveats: Missing from the study were early post-infection timepoints, and its convalescent patients were few.

As to this clone: The antigen is undetermined.

Sequenced by immunoSEQ multiplex PCR; TCRdb stores in-frame clones only, minus some. The table shows 15,000 to 20,000 clones, with 76% occurring only once. Per germline, CDR1 MDHEN and CDR2 SYDVKM. This CDR3 region has 14 residues. The V and J ends lost 6 bases and 3 bases respectively, with 15 bases between them. Antigen-specific CD4+ T cells expanded by the ViraFEST assay with viral peptide pools were then sequenced. Having been cultured for ten to eleven days, the cells underwent CD4+ T cell isolation. Every participant took two doses of the BNT162b2 or mRNA-1273 vaccine. Among the vaccine recipients, none had a prior SARS-CoV-2 infection, and nucleocapsid antibodies were negative. Supplemented with about 9.9 IU/ml IL-2 and roughly 10 ug/ml peptides, fewer than 2.5 million PBMC per well were kept in culture.

This sequence was found in a human donor who received a COVID-19 vaccine. The rearrangement joins TRBV28 to TRBJ2-7; D might be TRBD2 (7 bases). The specimen was CD4+ T cells from PBMCs cultured with HCoV-NL63 spike peptides, collected after COVID-19 vaccination. The DNA of the CDR3 is TGTGCCAGCAGCCCGGTAGGGGGGGGCTACGAGCAGTACTTC. Its protein product is CASSPVGGGYEQYF. Looking up the rest from reference TRBV28 and TRBJ2-7 gives the full variable domain: DVKVTQSSRYLVKRTGEKVFLECVQDMDHENMFWYRQDPGLGLRLIYFSYDVKMKEKGDIPEGYSVSREKKERFSLILESASTNQTSMYLCASSPVGGGYEQYFGPGTRLTVT.